This T cell receptor beta chain was observed in a study of cytomegalovirus exposure and HLA in healthy donors. TCRdb's copy holds only in-frame clones and misses some; the assay was immunoSEQ multiplex PCR. The sample records about 110,000 clones, around 90% being singletons. The CDR3 runs 15 residues. Trimming removed 6 bases from V and 8 bases from J, with 19 bases in between. Germline V gene lookup returns CDR1 MDHEN and CDR2 SYDVKM. Sequencing was done on a sample of PBMCs. The origin of this receptor is a woman aged 18-29 years in good health and CMV-seronegative. The rearrangement links TRBV28 to TRBJ1-4, with TRBD1 as a possible D gene (5 bases). The CDR3 loop reads CASSPTGEVREKLFF. In DNA form, the CDR3 reads TGTGCCAGCAGCCCCACGGGGGAAGTTAGAGAAAAACTGTTTTTT.